The 5 T cell receptor beta chains given below trace back to one sample, sequenced in a study of identical twins. TCRdb recomputed calls from the 5' RACE reads with MiXCR, one row per CDR3 protein. The sample lists hundreds of thousands of distinct CDR3 sequences, 7.5% occurring once. The same data also contributed to another study, on yellow fever vaccine responses in identical twins.

Material for sequencing was memory (CD45RO+) T cells sorted from blood. These receptors originate from a young woman in good health.

The chain recombines TRBV20-1 with TRBJ2-3, with TRBD2 matching over 9 bases. This CDR3 spans 15 amino acids. The germline V gene encodes CDR1 DFQATT and CDR2 SNEGSKA (reference sequence). V shed 8 bases, J shed 11 bases, and the junction held 20 bases outside the gene matches. The CDR3 protein is CSTREREAARGEQYF. CDR3 DNA sequence: TGCAGTACCCGAGAGCGGGAGGCCGCCCGAGGGGAGCAGTATTTT.

This clonotype was counted ten times or more. The V and J genes are TRBV5-1 and TRBJ2-7; TRBD1 matches at 7 bases. Germline assignment: CDR1 SGHRS and CDR2 YFSETQ. After removal of 5 bases from V and 4 bases from J, the junction contained 9 bases not matched to a gene. The CDR3 contains 14 residues. CDR3 sequence (DNA): TGCGCCAGCAGGTCCGAGACAGGGCTTTACGAGCAGTACTTC. It specifies CASRSETGLYEQYF.

This clonotype was recorded at least ten times. The V gene is TRBV10-3, the J gene TRBJ1-5; D gene unclear. V lost 6 bases to trimming and J lost 4 bases, with 10 bases between them. Germline CDR1 reads ENHRY; CDR2 reads SYGVKD. The CDR3 is 13 residues long. This CDR3 is CAISGRENQPQHF. CDR3 DNA sequence: TGTGCCATCAGCGGACGTGAAAATCAGCCCCAGCATTTT.

This clonotype was detected many times. The chain is built from TRBV7-9 and TRBJ2-1; 8 nucleotides line up with TRBD1. The germline V gene encodes CDR1 SEHNR and CDR2 FQNEAQ (reference sequence). The CDR3 length is 16 residues. With 4 bases clipped from V and 5 bases from J, the junction kept 10 bases outside the gene matches. CDR3 DNA: TGTGCCAGCAGCTGGATCGGGACAGGAAAAAACAATGAGCAGTTCTTC. Its protein product is CASSWIGTGKNNEQFF.

This clonotype was recorded at least ten times. The rearrangement uses TRBV11-2 and TRBJ2-1; the match to TRBD2 covers 13 bases. V was pared by 5 bases and J by 7 bases, with 8 bases of the junction left unmatched. Germline-derived CDR1 and CDR2 are SGHAT and FQNNGV. This CDR3 region has 16 residues. The chain's CDR3 is CASSRGLAGVVNEQFF. CDR3 DNA sequence: TGTGCCAGCAGCCGAGGACTAGCGGGAGTAGTTAATGAGCAGTTCTTC.